This T cell receptor beta chain is from a study of cytotoxic CD8 clonotypes in ibrutinib-treated CLL (dated by TCRdb to the early 2020s). For the wider study: The cohort included approximately 15 treatment-naive and fewer than 12 relapsed/refractory patients; 17 to 18 were IGHV unmutated. Responses were partial in some 24 patients and complete in 2; after median approximately 69 months follow-up, approximately 15 stayed in remission and roughly twelve progressed. Response samples were obtained after a median of approximately twelve months of treatment, with a range of roughly 6 to 36 months. Samples averaged approximately 260,000 productive templates and 80,000 to 100,000 productive rearrangements. Of the 86 people in the trial, about 27 had longitudinal samples available. Cryopreserved peripheral blood mononuclear cells were collected before treatment, at response, and at either disease progression or sustained remission. Patients were still on ibrutinib when every remission and progressive disease sample was collected. Here is what the overall study found, with its caveats: Baseline clonality exceeded that of age-matched healthy donors and correlated strongly with circulating CD8+ T-cell counts. An increase in clonality was observed at ibrutinib response, with clonality remaining stable during sustained remission and falling back toward baseline at progression. Public clonotypes were found to be uncommon and were observed to contract or remain stable during treatment; the increase in clonality was shown to reflect expansion of private clonotypes at ibrutinib response. Sampling times were not matched between sustained-remission and progressing patients, and lymph node repertoires were not studied.

The label giving this sample's time point can be read as: eleven to twelve months on ibrutinib. For TCR beta library preparation, approximately 1.8 micrograms of genomic DNA was extracted from cryopreserved PBMCs. High-throughput TCR beta sequencing was performed on longitudinal blood samples from CLL patients receiving ibrutinib monotherapy. Patients were enrolled in a phase 2 open-label single-center ibrutinib monotherapy trial. Note on this clone: Its antigen is not yet known. Base qualities are missing; no much larger clone stands one base away.

Each clonotype received, on average, 10x coverage in deep resolution sequencing performed on a MiSeq, where the target depth lay between 1 in 1 million and 1 in 200,000 T cells. The immunoSEQ hsTCRB Kit was used to generate the TCR beta libraries. The authors' pipeline ran thus. The data were analyzed with ImmunoSEQ Analyzer and ImmunoSEQ Data Assistant, and V, D and J gene assignments followed IMGT definitions. Clonality, which ranges from 0 to 1, was calculated by subtracting the normalized Shannon entropy of productive rearrangement frequencies from one. Public clonotype analysis was restricted to overrepresented clonotypes comprising at least 0.05% of each patient's repertoire. Roughly 13 repertoires from age-matched healthy donors, obtained from immuneACCESS, served as clonality controls. TCRdb mirrors the immuneACCESS table, restricted to in-frame sequences. Some clones are absent from its copies; in checked studies, under half trace to an unresolved V gene, and the reason for the others is unknown. V, J and clone size derive from that table, while D and trimming were established from the DNA sequence. This sample has 150,000 to 200,000 clones in its table, and roughly 77% of those were observed once. About 2.1% of the sample is held by the ten biggest clonotypes.

The receptor's source is a human donor with chronic lymphocytic leukemia. The source material was PBMCs, sampled after 12 months of ibrutinib treatment.

The nucleotide sequence is given as TGTGCCAGCAGATTATTGGGAACCGGGGGGCTAACCACAGATACGCAGTATTTT. It codes for CASRLLGTGGLTTDTQYF. This receptor chain uses TRBV7-3 and TRBJ2-3; tentative D gene TRBD2, with 7 bases matching. The junction carries 24 bases between V and J, which are trimmed by 6 bases and 2 bases respectively. Taken from the germline V gene, the CDR1 and CDR2 loops are SGHTA and FQGTGA. Measured from the cysteine to the phenylalanine, the CDR3 is 18 residues long. CDR3 DNA only is kept here, 54 bases in frame from base 1.